These 2 T cell receptor beta chains were sequenced from one sample in a study of T cell responses to AZD1222 COVID-19 vaccine. Measured with immunoSEQ multiplex PCR; TCRdb has only the in-frame clones, and not every one. The sample carries more than 250,000 clones, more than 80% recorded once. Sample: peripheral blood, taken on day 0 of AZD1222 vaccination. Receptors were obtained from an adult in good health.

This sequence joins TRBV7-8 and TRBJ2-7, with 8 bases lining up with TRBD2. The germline gives CDR1 SGHVS, CDR2 FQNEAQ. Germline trimming cut 3 bases from V and 0 bases from J; bases unmatched to any gene: 10. The CDR3 has 17 amino acids. CDR3 in amino acids: CASSFRTRLAHSYEQYF. CDR3 DNA: TGTGCCAGCAGCTTTCGCACCCGACTAGCGCACTCCTACGAGCAGTACTTC.

This chain connects TRBV13 to TRBJ2-7; no firm D call. In germline, CDR1 is PRHDT, CDR2 FYEKMQ (reference sequence). The V end was cut by 3 bases, the J end by 1 base, with 7 bases between. CDR3 length: 13 amino acids. CDR3 sequence reads: CASSLRPSYEQYF. CDR3 bases: TGTGCCAGCAGCTTGAGGCCTTCCTACGAGCAGTACTTC.